This T cell receptor beta chain stems from a study of T cells in Graves' hyperthyroidism and ophthalmopathy. Many counts were recorded for this clonotype. Thyroid ultrasound, orbital computed tomography, clinical symptoms, and serum thyroxine and TRAb underpinned diagnoses. It was RNA transcripts that yielded the amplified TCR beta CDR3 regions. When the TCR CDR3 underwent first-round RT-PCR, the HTBI primer set was used. One entry per CDR3 protein, called by TCRdb with MiXCR from the multiplex PCR reads. The sample has hundreds of thousands of distinct CDR3 sequences; 13% to 15% are singletons. The TCR originated in a woman aged 45 to 65 with Graves' ophthalmopathy. Sequenced input: blood.

Here the CDR3 DNA reads TGTGCCACCGTCCGGGAGGGGTCGGATACGCAGTATTTT. Translation: CATVREGSDTQYF. This rearrangement joins TRBV10-3 to TRBJ2-3; 8 nucleotides line up with TRBD2. The CDR3 has 13 amino acids. V shed 10 bases, J shed 6 bases, and the junction held 9 bases outside the gene matches. CDR1 and CDR2 (germline): ENHRY, SYGVKD.